Below are 20 T cell receptor beta chains sequenced from a single sample in a study of Graves' ophthalmopathy and Graves' hyperthyroidism. Scientists amplified the TCR beta CDR3 regions from RNA transcripts. First-round RT-PCR employed HTBI primers, with a second-round multiplex PCR after it. TCRdb fed the multiplex PCR reads into MiXCR, producing one record per CDR3 protein. Found here are about 200,000 distinct CDR3 sequences, around 28% of them singletons; the top ten hold approximately 9.1%. Sequenced input: peripheral blood. Receptor source: a man aged 45-65 years with Graves' ophthalmopathy.

The V and J genes are TRBV5-6 and TRBJ1-2, with D possibly being TRBD1 (6 bases). Germline V gene data show CDR1 as SGHDT and CDR2 as YYEEEE. V lost 4 bases and J 4 bases, leaving 17 bases between the germline ends. The CDR3 is 15 amino acids. The DNA of the CDR3 is TGTGCCAGCAGCCAAGTTGGGGGGGCGATCTATGGCTACACCTTC. Encoded protein: CASSQVGGAIYGYTF.

The table lists this clonotype with many counts. The rearrangement joins TRBV29-1 to TRBJ1-1; D gene uncertain. Germline V gene lookup returns CDR1 SQVTM and CDR2 ANQGSEA. V was trimmed by 1 base and J by 5 bases, leaving 11 bases between them. The CDR3 has 13 amino acids. CDR3 in amino acids: CSVEVEQYTEAFF. In DNA form, the CDR3 reads TGCAGCGTTGAAGTAGAACAGTATACTGAAGCTTTCTTT.

This clonotype was seen many times. This chain connects TRBV6-1 to TRBJ2-7, with D tentatively TRBD1 (5 bases). Trimming removed 0 bases at V and 7 bases at J, with 19 bases between. The germline V gene encodes CDR1 MNHNS and CDR2 SASEGT. The CDR3 extends over 16 amino acids. CDR3 region: CASSEALRQGAREQYF. In DNA, the CDR3 is TGTGCCAGCAGTGAAGCGCTTCGACAAGGGGCAAGAGAGCAGTACTTC.

This clonotype was counted at least ten times. The J gene is TRBJ1-6, the V gene TRBV3-1; D is unresolved. Germline-derived CDR1 and CDR2 are LGHDT and YNNKEL (reference sequence). Trimming took 0 bases from V and 8 from J, leaving 5 bases between them. The CDR3 extends over 13 amino acids. The CDR3 region is CASSQDIDSPLHF. The DNA for the CDR3 is TGTGCCAGCAGCCAAGATATCGATTCACCCCTCCACTTT.

This clonotype was seen ten or more times. The chain employs TRBV12-5 and TRBJ2-7, with D possibly TRBD1 on 5 matching bases. CDR3 size: 12 residues. The ends were cut back, 10 bases at V and 0 bases at J, with 10 bases in the middle. CDR1 and CDR2 (germline): LGHNT, FRNRAP. CDR3 DNA: TGTGCTACCGAGGACACCTCCTACGAGCAGTACTTC. Translating it yields CATEDTSYEQYF.

This clonotype has ten or more counts. The rearrangement joins TRBV29-1 to TRBJ1-5; D is possibly TRBD1 (5 bases). Looked up from germline, CDR1 is SQVTM and CDR2 is ANQGSEA. This CDR3 region has 13 residues. The V end was cut by 4 bases, the J end by 4 bases, with 11 bases between. This CDR3 is CSVVGGANQPQHF. For the CDR3, the DNA is TGCAGCGTTGTGGGGGGAGCTAATCAGCCCCAGCATTTT.

This clonotype was found many times. The rearrangement joins TRBV4-2 to TRBJ2-5, with TRBD1 as a possible D gene (6 bases). Trimming left V 8 bases short and J 1 base short, with 8 bases between. The germline V gene has CDR1 LGHNA and CDR2 YNFKEQ. This CDR3 region has 12 residues. The CDR3 DNA reads as TGTGCCAGCGCGGACAGCCAAGAGACCCAGTACTTC. As protein: CASADSQETQYF.

This clonotype was counted many times. The V and J genes are TRBV7-2 and TRBJ1-1; D unresolved. V lost 5 bases and J lost 1, with 14 bases in between. This CDR3 contains 15 residues. Looked up from germline, CDR1 is SGHTA and CDR2 is FQGNSA. This CDR3 is CASSPPRTENTEAFF. In DNA, the CDR3 is TGTGCCAGCAGCCCGCCGCGGACGGAGAACACTGAAGCTTTCTTT.

Ten or more counts support this clonotype. The rearrangement joins TRBV5-1 to TRBJ2-5; possible D gene TRBD1, 6 bases. CDR3 length: 15 residues. Trimming stripped 1 base from V and 2 bases from J, with 12 bases between. Germline assignment: CDR1 SGHRS and CDR2 YFSETQ. The CDR3 sequence is CASSLSDRWQETQYF. In DNA form, the CDR3 reads TGCGCCAGCAGCTTGTCGGACAGATGGCAAGAGACCCAGTACTTC.

The CDR3 sequence: CSVLGTGLEKLFF. CDR3 coding DNA: TGCAGCGTTCTCGGGACAGGGCTTGAAAAACTGTTTTTT. V and J are TRBV29-1 and TRBJ1-4, with TRBD1 matching over 9 bases. V trimming: 5 bases; J trimming: 7 bases; junction bases outside the gene matches: 5. CDR1 and CDR2 (germline): SQVTM, ANQGSEA. CDR3 size: 13 residues.

This clonotype was picked up many times. At one end, the junction sequence differs from germline, possibly due to a read error. The chain uses TRBV24-1 and TRBJ1-2; weak D call: TRBD1 (5 bases). This CDR3 spans 13 amino acids. Germline V gives CDR1 KGHDR, CDR2 SFDVKD. CDR3 DNA sequence: TGTGCCGCCAGCCCCCAGGGTAACTATGGCTACACCTTC. Translated: CAASPQGNYGYTF.

This clonotype was found once. The chain links TRBV19 to TRBJ1-1; D might be TRBD1 (5 bases). Per the germline V gene, CDR1 is LNHDA and CDR2 is SQIVND (reference sequence). V was trimmed by 0 bases and J by 7 bases, leaving 9 bases between them. This CDR3 spans 13 amino acids. The chain's CDR3 is CASSIDRESEAFF. The CDR3 nucleotides are TGTGCCAGTAGTATAGACAGGGAGAGTGAAGCTTTCTTT.

This clonotype has a handful of counts. This chain links TRBV6-1 with TRBJ1-5; D unclear. The CDR3 totals 12 residues. In germline, CDR1 is MNHNS, CDR2 SASEGT. V was pared by 6 bases and J by 7 bases, with 10 bases between. In nucleotides, the CDR3 is TGTGCCAGCAGCCCATACGGCCAGCCCCAGCATTTT. Translating it yields CASSPYGQPQHF.

This clonotype occurred many times. The chain recombines TRBV20-1 with TRBJ1-2, with unresolved D. CDR1 DFQATT and CDR2 SNEGSKA come from the germline V gene (reference sequence). The CDR3 is 15 residues long. V lost 0 bases and J lost 4, with 15 bases in between. The CDR3 sequence: CSARDDSIYGYGYTF. The CDR3 DNA reads TGCAGTGCTAGAGATGATTCAATATATGGCTATGGCTACACCTTC.

The sample holds many counts of this clonotype. V gene TRBV7-9 combines with J gene TRBJ1-2; TRBD1 matches 7 bases. Germline CDR1 and CDR2: SEHNR and FQNEAQ (reference sequence). After removal of 0 bases from V and 0 bases from J, the junction contained 4 bases not matched to a gene. This CDR3 is built from 16 residues. CDR3 coding DNA: TGTGCCAGCAGCTTAGCACAGGGGATCGCTAACTATGGCTACACCTTC. Amino acids: CASSLAQGIANYGYTF.

V gene TRBV7-9 combines with J gene TRBJ1-1; D may be TRBD1 (6 bases). Germline CDR1 and CDR2: SEHNR and FQNEAQ (reference sequence). This CDR3 region has 13 residues. Between the trimmed V and J ends, which lost 5 bases and 5 bases, there was a span of 12 bases. CDR3 sequence reads: CASSLQGWTEAFF. The CDR3 DNA reads as TGTGCCAGCAGCCTCCAGGGGTGGACTGAAGCTTTCTTT.

The rearrangement links TRBV6-2 or TRBV6-3 to TRBJ2-6; D not certain. V lost 6 bases, J lost 1 base, and 13 bases lay in between. Germline CDR1 reads MNHEY; CDR2 reads SVGEGT. The CDR3 is 16 amino acids. CDR3 nucleotides: TGTGCCAGCAGCCAGGAAAGGGCGTCTGGGGCCAACGTCCTGACTTTC. Its protein is CASSQERASGANVLTF.

The chain links TRBV5-1 to TRBJ1-2, with D hard to call. Between the trimmed V and J ends, which lost 0 bases and 7 bases, there was a span of 7 bases. Germline values: CDR1 SGHRS, CDR2 YFSETQ. The length of the CDR3 is 12 residues. CDR3 residues: CASSLDGVGYTF. The CDR3 DNA reads as TGCGCCAGCAGCTTGGATGGGGTTGGCTACACCTTC.

This clonotype has at least ten counts. The chain uses TRBV11-2 and TRBJ2-7, with TRBD1 matching over 8 bases. There are 15 residues in the CDR3. V dropped 5 bases and J dropped 2; count of bases not matched to a gene: 8. CDR1 is SGHAT, CDR2 FQNNGV, per germline. The CDR3 DNA reads as TGTGCCAGCAGCATAACACAGGGGGGACCCTACGAGCAGTACTTC. Translated: CASSITQGGPYEQYF.

This clonotype was counted many times. The chain recombines TRBV19 with TRBJ2-6; perhaps TRBD2 as D (5 bases). This CDR3 comprises 15 residues. Trimming cost V 6 bases and J 5 bases, with 14 bases left between them. CDR1 and CDR2 from the germline V gene are LNHDA and SQIVND (reference sequence). The CDR3 here is CASRDNRERANVLTF. CDR3 nucleotide sequence: TGTGCCAGTAGAGACAATCGGGAACGGGCCAACGTCCTGACTTTC. Using reference TRBV19 and TRBJ2-6 for the parts outside the CDR3, the full variable domain is DGGITQSPKYLFRKEGQNVTLSCEQNLNHDAMYWYRQDPGQGLRLIYYSQIVNDFQKGDIAEGYSVSREKKESFPLTVTSAQKNPTAFYLCASRDNRERANVLTFGAGSRLTVL.